The present entry profiles one T cell receptor beta chain with its context. In its sample, this clonotype was seen a few times. Its target antigen remains unknown. Base qualities are missing; no much larger clone stands one base away. This entry belongs to a study of blood T cells in healthy people across ages (dated by TCRdb to the mid-2010s). With respect to the entire study: In model experiments, template switching captured roughly one uniquely barcoded TCR beta cDNA molecule for every two T cells. Using deep sequencing normalized with unique cDNA molecular identifiers, the study measured how TCR beta repertoire diversity changes with age. Donors were grouped into four age groups: young (average 16 years), middle-aged (39), aged (over 55) and long-lived (just over 80). To avoid experimental bias, donors of different ages were randomly spread across the sequencing lanes. The study analyzed two additional independent replicas of 1 million unique cDNA reads from the same blood draw for two donors, one aged 18 to 29 and one aged 80 or older.

The donors were roughly 38 Caucasian individuals from Russia, aged roughly 6 to 100 years, who were systemically healthy. Each donor gave around 9.8 milliliters of peripheral blood, collected into EDTA-treated Vacutainer tubes. Ficoll-Paque density-gradient centrifugation was used to isolate PBMCs, with at least 6.5 million per sample. Total RNA, at least 5 micrograms per sample, was extracted from PBMCs with Trizol reagent. Naive CD45RAhigh/CD27high T cell percentages were measured by flow cytometry on a PBMC aliquot from every donor. Its CDR3 holds 16 amino acids, cysteine through phenylalanine. Only the CDR3 region is kept as DNA, spanning 48 bases read in frame from base 1. The trim is 7 bases for V and 0 bases for J, with a gap of 16 bases between the germline ends. The germline V gene supplies CDR1 MNHEY and CDR2 SVGAGI. Library preparation employed 5' RACE. The run used an Illumina HiSeq 2500. A second PCR of roughly 7 to 12 cycles was performed with a sample-barcoded 5' primer and a J-beta primer mix. Each TCR beta cDNA molecule received a unique molecular identifier from a template-switch 5' adaptor carrying 12 random nucleotides. Each sample yielded at least 3 million CDR3-containing paired-end reads. The Mint cDNA synthesis kit, primed by a TRBC-specific oligonucleotide, was used to synthesize first-strand cDNA from all RNA. All cDNA was treated with uracil-DNA glycosylase and then went through a first 18-cycle PCR with the universal primers M1SS and BC2_uni_R. The study's processing was this. Each sample was normalized by randomly selecting 1 million high-quality reads, each carrying a distinct molecular identifier. Instead of being binned into consensus sequences, reads with shared molecular identifiers were discarded. CDR3 identification, clonotype clustering and error correction used MiTCR with a Q25 quality threshold and the strictest error-elimination algorithm. A nonparametric unseen species model with Euler transformation was used to estimate lower-bound total TCR beta diversity. TCRdb ran its own pipeline on the public reads, namely fastp trimming at Q25 and MiXCR clone calling, and kept in-frame beta chains. All rows with the same CDR3 protein become a single entry with the most common DNA and genes. These V and J calls rely on TCRdb rather than the paper's analysis. Within this sample are about 640,000 distinct CDR3 sequences, with 58% of them counted one time only. Roughly 34% of the sample is held by the ten biggest clonotypes.

Findings and caveats that apply to the study as a whole: The CMV infection status of donors was not known, potentially confounding age-related changes in expanded clonotypes. Total diversity estimates from one million sequenced T cells were considered lower bounds and underestimates. A strong correlation was found between observed TCR beta diversity and the percentage of naive T cells measured by flow cytometry. Observed TCR beta diversity per million T cells fell roughly linearly with age, and a significant reduction was already apparent by age around 40. Because profiling used bulk unsorted PBMCs, naive and antigen-experienced compartments could not be compared conclusively. The long-lived group showed more naive CD4+ T cells, fewer expanded clones and increased TCR diversity than the aged group, suggesting age selection.

The sequenced sample was blood. The source is a man aged 55-75 years in good health. Recombination linked TRBV6-5 to TRBJ1-5; the D gene is unclear. The CDR3 has the sequence CASNPTRGGSNQPQHF. The nucleotide sequence reads TGTGCCAGCAACCCCACGCGGGGTGGTAGCAATCAGCCCCAGCATTTT.